The 3 T cell receptor beta chains in this list originate from one sample, sequenced in a study of T cells in tuberculosis. The data were produced by immunoSEQ multiplex PCR, yet TCRdb's version contains in-frame clones alone and is incomplete. The table records some 47,000 clones, roughly 96% of them present only once. Sequencing was performed on PBMCs. The receptors here all came from a donor between 10 and 35 years old with latent tuberculosis or without tuberculosis infection.

The chain links TRBV10-2 to TRBJ2-3; D is unresolved. This CDR3 is 13 amino acids long. Germline V gives CDR1 WSHSY, CDR2 SAAADI. The V end was cut by 6 bases, the J end by 5 bases, with 12 bases between. The CDR3 region has the DNA TGCGCCAGCAGGAGTCCCAGCGTAGATACGCAGTATTTT. Its protein product is CASRSPSVDTQYF.

The rearrangement joins TRBV30 to TRBJ2-3, with a weak D call TRBD2 (5 bases). Trimming shortened V by 0 bases and J by 1 base, and 8 bases separated the two germline ends. CDR1 and CDR2 (germline): GTSNPN, SVGIG (reference sequence). The CDR3 extends over 14 amino acids. CDR3 DNA sequence: TGTGCCTGGAGTGTACCCGGGGGCACAGATACGCAGTATTTT. Translated, it gives CAWSVPGGTDTQYF.

This chain uses TRBV5-1 with TRBJ2-5; D remains unclear. V shed 5 bases and J shed 2 bases, with 10 bases lying between them. The CDR3 runs to 13 residues. Germline CDR1 and CDR2: SGHRS and YFSETQ. The CDR3 DNA is TGCGCCAGCAGACTATCGGAGCAAGAGACCCAGTACTTC. Translation: CASRLSEQETQYF.